A single T cell receptor (beta chain) is shown here with its context. The data derive from a study of shared clonotypes between healthy human individuals. As for the study in general: Researchers assigned three CD4 naive, three CD4 memory, two CD8 naive and one CD8 memory plate to each donor.

This was a deep-level run. How the authors handled the data: Filtering differed for immunoSEQ, which gave only junction sequences without quality scores. This table comes from immunoSEQ multiplex PCR, and its TCRdb copy is limited to in-frame clones, with some not included. The V and J calls and clone size were taken over from that table, and D and trimming were inferred from the DNA. Altogether under 850,000 clones are present, about two thirds being singletons, with the ten largest covering over 1.5%. This CDR3 has 14 amino acids. The V end was cut by 0 bases, the J end by 6 bases, with 9 bases between. Looked up from germline, CDR1 is KGHSH and CDR2 is LQKENI.

The V gene is TRBV18, the J gene TRBJ2-1; D may be TRBD2 (6 bases). This sequence was found in a woman under 40 in good health. The sample taken for sequencing was memory CD4+ T cells sorted from blood. The sample's subset: CD45RA-negative fraction. The CDR3 region has the DNA TGTGCCAGCTCACCACCTACCGGGAGCAATGAGCAGTTCTTC. Amino acids: CASSPPTGSNEQFF.